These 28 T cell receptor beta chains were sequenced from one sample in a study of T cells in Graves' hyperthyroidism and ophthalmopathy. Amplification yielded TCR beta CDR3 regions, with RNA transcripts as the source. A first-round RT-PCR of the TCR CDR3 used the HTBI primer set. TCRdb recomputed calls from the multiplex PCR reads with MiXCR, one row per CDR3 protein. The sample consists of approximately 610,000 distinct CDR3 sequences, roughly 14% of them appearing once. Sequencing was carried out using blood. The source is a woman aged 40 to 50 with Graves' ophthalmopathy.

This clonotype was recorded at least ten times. CDR3 sequence: CASSLTNTGELFF. The CDR3 DNA reads as TGTGCCAGCAGCTTGACGAACACCGGGGAGCTGTTTTTT. V gene TRBV12-3 or TRBV12-4 combines with J gene TRBJ2-2; D gene unclear. CDR3 length: 13 amino acids. The V end lost 6 bases, the J end lost 0 bases, and 5 bases lay between the germline ends.

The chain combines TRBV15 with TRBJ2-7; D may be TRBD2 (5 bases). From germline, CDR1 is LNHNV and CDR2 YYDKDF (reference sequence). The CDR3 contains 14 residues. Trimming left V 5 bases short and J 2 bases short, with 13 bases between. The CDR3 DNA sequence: TGTGCCACCAGCGAGGAGGTATCCACCTACGAGCAGTACTTC. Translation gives CATSEEVSTYEQYF.

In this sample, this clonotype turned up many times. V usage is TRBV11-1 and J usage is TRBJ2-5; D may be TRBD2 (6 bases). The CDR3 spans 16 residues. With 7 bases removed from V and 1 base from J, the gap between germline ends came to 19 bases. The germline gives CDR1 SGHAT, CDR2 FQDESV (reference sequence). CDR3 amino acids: CASTHTDQGGQETQYF. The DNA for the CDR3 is TGTGCCAGCACCCACACCGATCAGGGAGGCCAAGAGACCCAGTACTTC.

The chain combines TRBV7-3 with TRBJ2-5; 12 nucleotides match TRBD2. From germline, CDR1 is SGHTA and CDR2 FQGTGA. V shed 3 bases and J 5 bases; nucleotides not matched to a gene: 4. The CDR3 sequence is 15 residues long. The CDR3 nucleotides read TGTGCCAGCAGCTTTGGACTAGCGGGACCCGAGACCCAGTACTTC. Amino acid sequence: CASSFGLAGPETQYF.

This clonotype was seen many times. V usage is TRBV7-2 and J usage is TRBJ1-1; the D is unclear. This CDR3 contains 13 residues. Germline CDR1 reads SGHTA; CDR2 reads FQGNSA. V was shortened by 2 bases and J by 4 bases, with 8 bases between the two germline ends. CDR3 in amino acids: CASSLHPGTEAFF. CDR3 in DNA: TGTGCCAGCAGCTTACATCCGGGCACTGAAGCTTTCTTT.

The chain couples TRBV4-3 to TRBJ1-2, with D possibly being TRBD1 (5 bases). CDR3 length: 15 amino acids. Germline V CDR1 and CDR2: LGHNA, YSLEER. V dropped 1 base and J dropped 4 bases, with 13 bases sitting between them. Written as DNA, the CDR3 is TGCGCCAGCAGCCAAGGGGACTTTGGCGGCTATGGCTACACCTTC. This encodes CASSQGDFGGYGYTF.

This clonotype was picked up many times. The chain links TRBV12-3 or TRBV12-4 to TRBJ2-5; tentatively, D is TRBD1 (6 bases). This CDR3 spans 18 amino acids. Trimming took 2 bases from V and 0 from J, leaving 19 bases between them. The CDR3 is CASSLRSLGAMYQETQYF. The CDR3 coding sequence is TGTGCCAGCAGTTTAAGGTCGTTGGGGGCAATGTACCAAGAGACCCAGTACTTC.

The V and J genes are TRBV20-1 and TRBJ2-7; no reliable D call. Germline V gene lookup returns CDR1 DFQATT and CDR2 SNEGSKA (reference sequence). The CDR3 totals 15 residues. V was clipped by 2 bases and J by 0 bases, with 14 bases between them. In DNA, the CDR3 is TGCAGTGCTAGAATGGGCAGCAGCAGCTCCTACGAGCAGTACTTC. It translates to CSARMGSSSSYEQYF.

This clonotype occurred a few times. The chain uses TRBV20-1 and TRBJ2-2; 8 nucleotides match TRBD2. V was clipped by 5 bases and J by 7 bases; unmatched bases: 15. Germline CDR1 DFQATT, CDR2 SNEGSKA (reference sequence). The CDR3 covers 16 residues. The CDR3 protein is CSALVPNSGTNGELFF. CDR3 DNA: TGCAGTGCTCTAGTCCCTAATAGCGGGACAAACGGGGAGCTGTTTTTT.

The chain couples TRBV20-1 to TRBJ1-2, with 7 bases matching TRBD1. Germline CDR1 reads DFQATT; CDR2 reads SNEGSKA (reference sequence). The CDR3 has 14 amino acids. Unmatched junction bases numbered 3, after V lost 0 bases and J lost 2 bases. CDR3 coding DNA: TGCAGTGCTAGAGATGCGACAGGGAACTATGGCTACACCTTC. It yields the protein CSARDATGNYGYTF.

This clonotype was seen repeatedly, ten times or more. DNA of the CDR3: TGTGCCAGTAGAACAGGGATTTTCGGCTACACCTTC. It translates to CASRTGIFGYTF. The chain recombines TRBV19 with TRBJ1-2; D might be TRBD1 (6 bases). The CDR3 extends over 12 amino acids. The V gene lost 6 bases and the J gene lost 8 bases, with 13 bases spanning the gap. From germline, CDR1 is LNHDA and CDR2 SQIVND (reference sequence).

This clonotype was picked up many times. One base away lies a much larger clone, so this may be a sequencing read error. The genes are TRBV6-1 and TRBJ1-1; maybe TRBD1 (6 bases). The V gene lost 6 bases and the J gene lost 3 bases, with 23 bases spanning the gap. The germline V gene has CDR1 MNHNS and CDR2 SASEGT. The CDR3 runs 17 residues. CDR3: CASREMRGSSQDTEAFF. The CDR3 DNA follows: TGTGCCAGCAGGGAAATGAGGGGGTCGTCACAGGACACTGAAGCTTTCTTT.

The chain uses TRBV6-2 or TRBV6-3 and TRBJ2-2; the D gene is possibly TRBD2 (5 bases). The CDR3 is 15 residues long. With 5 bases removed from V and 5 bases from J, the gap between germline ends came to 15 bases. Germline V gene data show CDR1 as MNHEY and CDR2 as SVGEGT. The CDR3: CASSPLAPGTGELFF. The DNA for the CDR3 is TGTGCCAGCAGTCCTTTAGCCCCGGGGACCGGGGAGCTGTTTTTT.

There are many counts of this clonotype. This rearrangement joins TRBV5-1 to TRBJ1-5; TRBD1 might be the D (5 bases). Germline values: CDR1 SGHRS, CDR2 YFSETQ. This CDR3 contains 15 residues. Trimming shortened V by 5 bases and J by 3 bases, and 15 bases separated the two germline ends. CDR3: CASRRGTESNQPQHF. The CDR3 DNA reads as TGCGCCAGCAGGCGAGGGACGGAATCCAATCAGCCCCAGCATTTT. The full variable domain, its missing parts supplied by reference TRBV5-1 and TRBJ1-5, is KAGVTQTPRYLIKTRGQQVTLSCSPISGHRSVSWYQQTPGQGLQFLFEYFSETQRNKGNFPGRFSGRQFSNSRSEMNVSTLELGDSALYLCASRRGTESNQPQHFGDGTRLSIL.

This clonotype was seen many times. The CDR3 sequence: CASSSDSAEAFF. The CDR3 DNA reads as TGTGCCAGCAGCTCAGACAGCGCTGAAGCTTTCTTT. The V gene is TRBV7-9, the J gene TRBJ1-1; maybe TRBD1 (5 bases). Germline assignment: CDR1 SEHNR and CDR2 FQNEAQ (reference sequence). V was cut by 4 bases and J by 6 bases, with 9 bases left in between. The CDR3 spans 12 residues.

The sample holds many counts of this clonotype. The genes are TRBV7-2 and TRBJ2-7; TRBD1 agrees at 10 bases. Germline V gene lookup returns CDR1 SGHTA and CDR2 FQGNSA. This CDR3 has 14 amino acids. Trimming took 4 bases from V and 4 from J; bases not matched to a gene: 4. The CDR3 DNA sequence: TGTGCCAGCAGCTCCCGACAGGGGGCGTACGAGCAGTACTTC. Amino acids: CASSSRQGAYEQYF.

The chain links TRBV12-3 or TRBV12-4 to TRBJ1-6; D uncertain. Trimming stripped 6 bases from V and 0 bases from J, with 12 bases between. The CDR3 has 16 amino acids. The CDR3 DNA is TGTGCCAGCAGCTTGGGGAGGAGCTCCTATAATTCACCCCTCCACTTT. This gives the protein CASSLGRSSYNSPLHF.

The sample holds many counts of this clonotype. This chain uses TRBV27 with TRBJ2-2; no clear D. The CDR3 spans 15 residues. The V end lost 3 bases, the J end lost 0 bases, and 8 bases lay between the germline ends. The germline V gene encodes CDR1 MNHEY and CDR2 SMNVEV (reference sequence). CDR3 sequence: CASSLYLTNTGELFF. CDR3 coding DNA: TGTGCCAGCAGTTTGTACCTAACGAACACCGGGGAGCTGTTTTTT.

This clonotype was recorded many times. CDR3 loop: CASSYHRLLNTEAFF. The CDR3 coding sequence is TGTGCCAGCAGTTACCACAGGTTATTGAACACTGAAGCTTTCTTT. The chain uses TRBV6-5 and TRBJ1-1; D might be TRBD1 (5 bases). CDR3 length: 15 amino acids. The V and J ends lost 2 bases and 0 bases respectively, with 10 bases between them. Per germline, CDR1 MNHEY and CDR2 SVGAGI.

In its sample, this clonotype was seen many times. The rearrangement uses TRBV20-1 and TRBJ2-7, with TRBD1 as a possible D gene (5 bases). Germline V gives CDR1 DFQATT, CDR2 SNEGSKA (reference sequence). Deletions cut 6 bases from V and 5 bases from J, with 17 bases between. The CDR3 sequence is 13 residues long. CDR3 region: CSATPGRVHEQYF. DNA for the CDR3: TGCAGTGCCACACCGGGCAGGGTTCACGAGCAGTACTTC.

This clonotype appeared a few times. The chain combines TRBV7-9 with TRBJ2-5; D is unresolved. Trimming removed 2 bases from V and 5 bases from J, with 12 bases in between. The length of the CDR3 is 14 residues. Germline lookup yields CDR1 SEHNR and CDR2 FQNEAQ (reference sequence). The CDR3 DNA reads TGTGCCAGCAGCTTAAGTAAGGGCATGGAGACCCAGTACTTC. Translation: CASSLSKGMETQYF.

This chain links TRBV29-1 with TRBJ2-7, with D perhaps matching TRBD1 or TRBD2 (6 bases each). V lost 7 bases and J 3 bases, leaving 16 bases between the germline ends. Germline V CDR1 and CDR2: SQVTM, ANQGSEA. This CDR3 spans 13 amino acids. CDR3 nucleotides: TGCAGCGCCGGGGGCCTCTTCCTCTACGAGCAGTACTTC. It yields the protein CSAGGLFLYEQYF.

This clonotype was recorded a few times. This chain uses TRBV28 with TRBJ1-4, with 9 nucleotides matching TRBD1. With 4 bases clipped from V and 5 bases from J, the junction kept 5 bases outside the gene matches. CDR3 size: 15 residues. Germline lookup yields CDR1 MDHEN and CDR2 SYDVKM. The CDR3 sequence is CASSSPGQGNEKLFF. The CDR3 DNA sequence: TGTGCCAGCAGTTCCCCGGGACAGGGAAATGAAAAACTGTTTTTT.

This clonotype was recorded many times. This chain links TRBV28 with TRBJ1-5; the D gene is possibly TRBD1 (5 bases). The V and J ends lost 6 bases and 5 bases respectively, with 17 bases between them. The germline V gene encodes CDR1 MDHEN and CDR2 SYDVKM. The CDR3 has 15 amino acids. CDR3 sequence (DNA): TGTGCCAGCAGGCCCGGGACGCCCGGGTATCAGCCCCAGCATTTT. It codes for CASRPGTPGYQPQHF.

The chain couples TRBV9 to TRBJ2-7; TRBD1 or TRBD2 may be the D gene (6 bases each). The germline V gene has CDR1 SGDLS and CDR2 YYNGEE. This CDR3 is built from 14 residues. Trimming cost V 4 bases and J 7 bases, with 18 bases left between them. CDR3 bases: TGTGCCAGCAGCCCTGGCGGGGCAGGGGTTGAGCAGTACTTC. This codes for CASSPGGAGVEQYF. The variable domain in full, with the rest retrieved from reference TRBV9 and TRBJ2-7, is DSGVTQTPKHLITATGQRVTLRCSPRSGDLSVYWYQQSLDQGLQFLIQYYNGEERAKGNILERFSAQQFPDLHSELNLSSLELGDSALYFCASSPGGAGVEQYFGPGTRLTVT.

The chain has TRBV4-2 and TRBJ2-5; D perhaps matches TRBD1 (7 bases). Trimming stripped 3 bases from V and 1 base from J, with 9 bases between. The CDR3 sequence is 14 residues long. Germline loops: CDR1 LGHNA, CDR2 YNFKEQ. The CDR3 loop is CASSQEGAQETQYF. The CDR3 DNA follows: TGTGCCAGCAGCCAGGAGGGGGCCCAAGAGACCCAGTACTTC.

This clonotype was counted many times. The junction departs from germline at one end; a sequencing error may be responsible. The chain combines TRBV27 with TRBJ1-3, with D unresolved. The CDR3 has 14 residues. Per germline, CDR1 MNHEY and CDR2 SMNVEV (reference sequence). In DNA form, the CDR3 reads TGTGCCAGCAGTTTGCTTGGCTCTGAAAACACCATATATTTT. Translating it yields CASSLLGSENTIYF.

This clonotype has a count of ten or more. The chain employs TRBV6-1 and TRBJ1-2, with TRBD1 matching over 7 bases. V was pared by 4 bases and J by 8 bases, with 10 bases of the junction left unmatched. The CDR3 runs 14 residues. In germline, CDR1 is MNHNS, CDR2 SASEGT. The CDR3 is CASSAGQEGRGYTF. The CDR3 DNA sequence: TGTGCCAGCAGTGCCGGACAGGAAGGGCGAGGCTACACCTTC.